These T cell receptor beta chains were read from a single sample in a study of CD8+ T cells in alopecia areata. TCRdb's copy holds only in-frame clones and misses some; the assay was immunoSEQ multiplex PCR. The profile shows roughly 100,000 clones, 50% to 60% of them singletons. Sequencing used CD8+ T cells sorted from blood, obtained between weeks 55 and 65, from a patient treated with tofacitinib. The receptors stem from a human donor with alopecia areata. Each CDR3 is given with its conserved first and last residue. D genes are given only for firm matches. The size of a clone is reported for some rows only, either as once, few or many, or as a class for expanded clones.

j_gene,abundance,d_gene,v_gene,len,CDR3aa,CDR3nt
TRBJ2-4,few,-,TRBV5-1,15,CASSRGGPSENIQYF,TGCGCCAGCAGCCGTGGGGGCCCGAGCGAAAACATTCAGTACTTC
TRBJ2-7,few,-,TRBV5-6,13,CASSPGRGGEQYF,TGTGCCAGCAGCCCGGGGCGGGGAGGCGAGCAGTACTTC
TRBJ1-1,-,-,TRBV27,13,CASSGQSRTEAFF,TGTGCCAGCAGTGGACAGAGTCGTACTGAAGCTTTCTTT
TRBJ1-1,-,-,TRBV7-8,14,CASSTGRRDTEAFF,TGTGCCAGCAGCACCGGACGGAGGGACACTGAAGCTTTCTTT
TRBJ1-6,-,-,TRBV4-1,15,CASSHPTGYNSPLHF,TGCGCCAGCAGCCACCCGACAGGTTATAATTCACCCCTCCACTTT
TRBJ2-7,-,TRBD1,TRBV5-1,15,CASSFWTGATYEQYF,TGCGCCAGCAGCTTTTGGACAGGAGCCACCTACGAGCAGTACTTC
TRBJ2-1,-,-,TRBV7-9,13,CASSSGGGNEQFF,TGTGCCAGCAGCTCAGGAGGGGGCAATGAGCAGTTCTTC
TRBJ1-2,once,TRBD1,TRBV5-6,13,CASREDRVDGYTF,TGTGCCAGCAGAGAGGACAGGGTGGATGGCTACACCTTC
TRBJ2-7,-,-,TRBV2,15,CASMGPQESSYEQYF,TGTGCCAGCATGGGTCCACAGGAGAGCTCCTACGAGCAGTACTTC
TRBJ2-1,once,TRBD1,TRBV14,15,CASRPGTAHGDEQFF,TGTGCCAGCCGCCCCGGGACAGCGCATGGGGATGAGCAGTTCTTC
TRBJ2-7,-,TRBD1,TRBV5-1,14,CASLPTGQEDEQYF,TGCGCCAGCCTACCCACCGGACAGGAAGACGAGCAGTACTTC
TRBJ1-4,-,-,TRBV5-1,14,CASSLERVYEKLFF,TGCGCCAGCAGCTTGGAACGGGTTTATGAAAAACTGTTTTTT
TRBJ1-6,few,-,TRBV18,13,CASSQRGNSPLHF,TGTGCCAGCTCACAGAGGGGTAATTCACCCCTCCACTTT
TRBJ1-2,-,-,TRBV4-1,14,CASSQALANYGYTF,TGCGCCAGCAGCCAAGCGCTGGCTAACTATGGCTACACCTTC
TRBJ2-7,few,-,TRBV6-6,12,CASSYDYYEQYF,TGTGCCAGCAGTTACGACTACTACGAGCAGTACTTC
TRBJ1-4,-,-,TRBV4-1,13,CASSQDGTPKLFF,TGCGCCAGCAGCCAAGACGGGACACCGAAACTGTTTTTT
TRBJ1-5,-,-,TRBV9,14,CASSVGQSNQPQHF,TGTGCCAGCAGCGTCGGACAGAGCAATCAGCCCCAGCATTTT
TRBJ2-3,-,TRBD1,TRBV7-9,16,CASSMGTGPAGDTQYF,TGTGCCAGCAGCATGGGGACAGGGCCCGCGGGAGATACGCAGTATTTT
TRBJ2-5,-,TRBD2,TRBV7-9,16,CASSSRLAGLAETQYF,TGTGCCAGCAGCTCAAGACTAGCGGGGCTAGCGGAGACCCAGTACTTC
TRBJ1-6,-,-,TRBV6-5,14,CASSYEGPGSPLHF,TGTGCCAGCAGTTACGAGGGCCCCGGGTCACCCCTCCACTTT
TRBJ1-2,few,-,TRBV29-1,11,CSVVGTYGYTF,TGCAGCGTTGTAGGGACCTATGGCTACACCTTC
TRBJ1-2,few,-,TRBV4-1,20,CASSQGEWEATPGLGYGYTF,TGCGCCAGCAGCCAAGGAGAGTGGGAGGCCACCCCGGGCTTGGGGTATGGCTACACCTTC
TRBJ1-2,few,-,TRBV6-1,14,CASSFARIYYGYTF,TGTGCCAGCAGTTTCGCAAGAATCTACTATGGCTACACCTTC
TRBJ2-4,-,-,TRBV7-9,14,CASSSLWLKNIQYF,TGTGCCAGCAGCTCCTTATGGCTCAAAAACATTCAGTACTTC
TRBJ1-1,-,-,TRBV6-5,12,CASSRGSTEAFF,TGTGCCAGCAGTCGGGGGAGCACTGAAGCTTTCTTT
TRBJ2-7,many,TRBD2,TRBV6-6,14,CASMMAGGYYEQYF,TGTGCCAGTATGATGGCGGGGGGGTACTACGAGCAGTACTTC
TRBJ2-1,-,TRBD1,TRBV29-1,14,CSALLTTGGNEQFF,TGCAGCGCTCTCCTCACGACAGGGGGGAATGAGCAGTTCTTC
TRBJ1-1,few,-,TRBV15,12,CATRGANTEAFF,TGTGCCACCAGGGGTGCGAACACTGAAGCTTTCTTT
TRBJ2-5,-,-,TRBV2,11,CASPDQETQYF,TGTGCCAGCCCGGACCAAGAGACCCAGTACTTC
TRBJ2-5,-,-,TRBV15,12,CATSRDWNLQYF,TGTGCCACCAGCAGAGATTGGAACCTGCAGTACTTC
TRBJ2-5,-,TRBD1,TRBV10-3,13,CAISGDSQETQYF,TGTGCCATCAGTGGGGACAGCCAAGAGACCCAGTACTTC